Listed here are 2 T cell receptor beta chains from one sample, sequenced in a study of identical twins. TCRdb reprocessed the 5' RACE reads with MiXCR, giving one entry per CDR3 protein. Of fewer than 500,000 distinct CDR3 sequences in the sample, more than 20% were seen once. These data also formed part of another study, on T cells expressing NK-cell markers.

The sample was CD4+ T cells sorted from blood. All receptors derive from a woman between 18 and 30 years old in good health.

The rearrangement joins TRBV4-3 to TRBJ2-7, with TRBD2 identical over 8 bases. J was trimmed by 3 bases and V by 5 bases; bases with no gene match: 9. This CDR3 contains 15 residues. Looked up from germline, CDR1 is LGHNA and CDR2 is YSLEER. DNA of the CDR3: TGCGCCAGCAGCTACTCTACCGCGGGGGGCTACGAGCAGTACTTC. Translating it yields CASSYSTAGGYEQYF.

This chain links TRBV6-1 with TRBJ1-2; D uncertain. Germline loops: CDR1 MNHNS, CDR2 SASEGT. The V end was cut by 6 bases, the J end by 1 base, with 12 bases between. The CDR3 has 14 amino acids. In DNA form, the CDR3 reads TGTGCCAGCAGACCGGACGGTTTTAACTATGGCTACACCTTC. The encoded protein is CASRPDGFNYGYTF.